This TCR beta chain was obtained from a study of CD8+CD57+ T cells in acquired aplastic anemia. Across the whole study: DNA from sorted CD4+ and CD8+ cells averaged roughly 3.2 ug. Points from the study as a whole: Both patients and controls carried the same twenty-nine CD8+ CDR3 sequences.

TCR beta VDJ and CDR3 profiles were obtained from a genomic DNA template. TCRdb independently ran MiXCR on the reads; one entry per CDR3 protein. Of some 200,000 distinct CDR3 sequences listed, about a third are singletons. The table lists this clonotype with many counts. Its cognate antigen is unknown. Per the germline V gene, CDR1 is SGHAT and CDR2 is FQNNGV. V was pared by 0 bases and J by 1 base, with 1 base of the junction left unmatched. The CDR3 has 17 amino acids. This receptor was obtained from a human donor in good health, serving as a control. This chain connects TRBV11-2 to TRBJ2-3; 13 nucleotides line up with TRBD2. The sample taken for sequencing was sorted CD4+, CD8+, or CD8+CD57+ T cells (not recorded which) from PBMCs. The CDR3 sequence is CASSLDGTSGGTDTQYF. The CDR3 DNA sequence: TGTGCCAGCAGCTTAGATGGGACTAGCGGGGGCACAGATACGCAGTATTTT.